Below, one T cell receptor beta chain is given with its context. Antigen: not known. This entry is derived from a study of CXCR3-negative and CXCR3-positive naive CD8 T cells. The overall study: The study obtained roughly 140 million TRB reads, about 1.5 +/- 0.3 million per library.

With UMI labels, 5' RACE was used to prepare the TRB cDNA libraries. TCRdb derives one entry per CDR3 protein from the 5' RACE reads, leaving out DNA. The repertoire table contains some 60,000 distinct CDR3 sequences. There are 13 residues in the CDR3. General observations from the study: Memory cells diverged, while naive CXCR3-positive and CXCR3-negative cells had similar TRBV-TRBJ usage. CXCR3-negative naive cells had less hydrophobic TRB CDR3s than did CXCR3-positive naive cells.

Researchers sorted some 270,000 cells of each CD8+ T cell subset in triplicate. This TCR derives from a human donor in good health. Some clones in this sample may be carry-over from other donors' samples. The V and J genes are TRBV12-3 or TRBV12-4 and TRBJ1-1. The sample was naive CXCR3+ CD8+ T cells from blood. Subset here: CD45RO-CCR7+CD27+CD95- naive CD8+ T cells expressing CXCR3 (TNR3+). The CDR3 spells CASSLSLNTEAFF.